The clone carrying this T cell receptor beta chain was counted between two and nine times. One end of the junction varies from germline; a read error may be responsible. Lactation, pregnancy, other autoimmune disease or uncontrolled infection led to exclusion of patients. Thyroid ultrasound, orbital computed tomography, clinical symptoms, and serum thyroxine and TRAb underpinned diagnoses. Cells are PBMCs isolated from roughly 9.2 ml of fresh blood. Per germline, CDR1 MNHEY and CDR2 SVGEGT. The CDR3 loop spans 13 amino acids. The investigators amplified TCR beta CDR3 regions from RNA transcripts. First-round RT-PCR targeting the TCR CDR3 was performed with the HTBI primer set. From the multiplex PCR reads, TCRdb called clonotypes with MiXCR, one entry per CDR3 protein. Seen here are 600,000 or so distinct CDR3 sequences, 15% to 20% observed once, and the top ten hold 3% to 4%. This specimen belongs to a study of T cells in Graves' hyperthyroidism and ophthalmopathy. Overall study context: Sampling of peripheral blood happened at initial diagnosis, prior to any treatment.

The sequence was collected from a woman aged 25 to 39 with Graves' hyperthyroidism. The V and J genes are TRBV6-2 or TRBV6-3 and TRBJ2-5; tentatively, D is TRBD1 (5 bases). The sample consisted of blood. The DNA of the CDR3 is TGTGGCAGCAGGGATACCGAGTGGGAGACCCAGTACTTC. Protein: CGSRDTEWETQYF.